The subject of this entry is one T cell receptor beta chain. This clonotype was counted between two and nine times. Its specific antigen is unknown. No base quality information exists; no much larger clone differs at one position. Ficoll-Paque density gradient centrifugation was the method used to isolate PBMCs. The data were obtained in a study of T-cell memory formation after mild COVID-19 (dated by TCRdb to about 2021). About the full investigation: Most TCR sequence clusters were specific to one of the two donors. In two donors, T-cell clones that expanded and contracted after mild COVID-19 were tracked by sequencing TCRalpha and TCRbeta repertoires over time. Two young, previously healthy adult volunteers made up the cohort, one male and one female.

From cysteine to phenylalanine, the CDR3 is 14 amino acids long. Only the CDR3 region is kept as DNA, spanning 42 bases read in frame from base 1. A distance of 10 bases separates the germline ends of V and J, which lose 2 bases and 6 bases respectively. The listed sequencing device is Illumina NovaSeq 6000. Using 5'RACE with constant-segment primers, TCRalpha and TCRbeta cDNA libraries were constructed, with sample barcodes and unique molecular identifiers added in the process. RNA was extracted from every sample with Trizol reagent. Amplification of the libraries took two PCR steps, and the second step added a second sample barcode plus Illumina TruSeq adapters. The libraries were sequenced on an Illumina NovaSeq using 2 x 150 bp paired-end reads. The authors' pipeline ran thus. With migec v1.2.7, reads were demultiplexed and then collapsed into UMI-guided consensus sequences. Using mixcr v2.1.11, UMI consensuses were aligned to TRA and TRB V and J templates and then assembled into clonotypes. A clonotype was counted as expanded or contracted only if both edgeR and NoisET called the change significant, with noise models trained on biological replicates. For edgeR calls, the cutoffs were a false discovery rate-adjusted p below 0.01 and a log2 fold-change threshold of 1. As an exploratory analysis of dynamics, PCA with hierarchical clustering was applied to max-normalized trajectories of the 1000 most abundant clonotypes. Each responding clone was given a CD4 or CD8 phenotype based on the CD4+ and CD8+ repertoires, which had been sequenced separately. TCRdb took the public reads, trimmed them with fastp at Q25, ran MiXCR for clone calling and kept in-frame beta chains. Rows with one shared CDR3 protein collapse into an entry with the most common genes and DNA. TCRdb's processing, not the study's, gives the V and J calls here. The table for this sample lists hundreds of thousands of distinct CDR3 sequences; about a sixth of them were counted only once. Jointly, the top ten make up around 11% of the sample.

The research as a whole found: Clones contracting from day 15 to 85 had balanced CD4/CD8 phenotypes, while a second wave expanding from day 15 to 37 was biased towards CD4+. The detection of some responding clones in pre-infection memory suggests that pre-existing cross-reactive memory T cells joined the SARS-CoV-2 response. Only a couple of mild cases were covered by the study, and larger cohorts that include severe cases with pre-infection samples were considered necessary. SARS-CoV-2 specificity was not confirmed for the second-wave clones peaking on day 37. Contracting CD4+ clones turned up mainly in the CM and EM memory subsets, whereas EMRA was where CD8+ clones were enriched.

The rearranged segments are TRBV12-3 or TRBV12-4 and TRBJ2-2; TRBD2 is a possible D gene, resting on 5 matching bases. The receptor was isolated from an adult woman who had mild COVID-19 (a few samples of this study predate the infection). The sample titles of this study are shuffled in the database, so cell type and time point are left out; the donor was told from shared clones. The sequencing sample was made of PBMCs or a T cell subset sorted from them (not recorded which). In nucleotides, the sequence is TGTGCCAGCAGTTTATTTGAGGGCGCCGGGGAGCTGTTTTTT. This sequence encodes CASSLFEGAGELFF.